The next 25 T cell receptor beta chains were all read from a single sample in a study of blood T cell repertoires in COVID-19 (dated by TCRdb to 2020 to 2021). Library preparation used the immunoSEQ multiplex PCR assay. TCRdb provides this immuneACCESS table in a form limited to in-frame rearrangements. Some clones are lacking; in checked studies, under half of them reflect an unresolved V gene, and why the rest are absent is not known. This sample gives 25,000 to 35,000 clones in total; about 85% of them show up just once. 7% to 8.5% of the sample is held by the ten biggest clonotypes. Material for sequencing was peripheral blood. The receptors derive from a human donor in a cohort sampled during active COVID-19.

The gene calls are TRBV11-3 and TRBJ2-1; D possibly corresponds to TRBD2 (6 bases). CDR3 length: 16 residues. Germline V gene sequence: CDR1 SGHNT, CDR2 YENEEA. V was clipped by 3 bases and J by 0 bases, with 12 bases between them. The CDR3 here is CASSFRAGSSYNEQFF. For the CDR3, the DNA is TGTGCCAGCAGCTTCCGAGCGGGTAGCTCCTACAATGAGCAGTTCTTC.

This chain uses TRBV18 with TRBJ2-1; 7 nucleotides match TRBD1. The CDR3 contains 14 residues. The germline CDR1 and CDR2 sequences are KGHSH and LQKENI. Trimming took 1 base from V and 8 from J; bases not matched to a gene: 5. The CDR3 here is CASSPQRGHYEQFF. CDR3 in DNA: TGTGCCAGCTCACCACAAAGGGGGCATTATGAGCAGTTCTTC. The full variable domain, its missing parts supplied by reference TRBV18 and TRBJ2-1, is NAGVMQNPRHLVRRRGQEARLRCSPMKGHSHVYWYRQLPEEGLKFMVYLQKENIIDESGMPKERFSAEFPKEGPSILRIQQVVRGDSAAYFCASSPQRGHYEQFFGPGTRLTVL.

The chain has TRBV2 and TRBJ1-1, with D possibly being TRBD1 (5 bases). The germline V gene has CDR1 SNHLY and CDR2 FYNNEI. This CDR3 region has 14 residues. V lost 7 bases to trimming and J lost 0 bases, with 12 bases between them. The DNA of the CDR3 is TGTGCCAGCACCCGGGGGGGAGTGAACACTGAAGCTTTCTTT. This encodes CASTRGGVNTEAFF.

The chain is built from TRBV6-1 and TRBJ2-7; 7 bases agree with TRBD1. CDR1 and CDR2 from the germline V gene are MNHNS and SASEGT. The CDR3 covers 15 residues. Trimming took 2 bases from V and 1 from J; bases not matched to a gene: 5. The CDR3 region is CASSELIQGSYEQYF. The CDR3 bases are TGTGCCAGCAGTGAACTCATACAGGGGTCCTACGAGCAGTACTTC.

The gene calls are TRBV7-8 and TRBJ2-1; 8 nucleotides agree with TRBD2. Germline values: CDR1 SGHVS, CDR2 FQNEAQ. Trimming took 1 base from V and 5 from J; bases not matched to a gene: 7. The CDR3 runs 16 residues. This chain's CDR3 is CASSLEIAGRNNEQFF. CDR3 coding DNA: TGTGCCAGCAGCTTAGAGATAGCGGGGAGAAACAATGAGCAGTTCTTC.

The genes are TRBV24-1 and TRBJ2-7; the D gene is possibly TRBD1 (6 bases). The CDR3 consists of 14 residues. The germline CDR1 and CDR2 sequences are KGHDR and SFDVKD. V lost 7 bases and J lost 0, with 12 bases in between. CDR3 DNA sequence: TGTGCCACCAGCCCGGGACACAACTCCTACGAGCAGTACTTC. Translated, it gives CATSPGHNSYEQYF.

The genes are TRBV5-8 and TRBJ2-2, with 8 bases that match TRBD2. V shed 3 bases and J 6 bases; nucleotides not matched to a gene: 7. Germline V lookup: CDR1 SGHTS, CDR2 YDEGEE. The CDR3 contains 15 residues. The CDR3 loop is CASSWGTSLSGELFF. The CDR3 DNA sequence: TGTGCCAGCAGCTGGGGGACTAGTCTCTCCGGGGAGCTGTTTTTT.

The genes are TRBV4-1 and TRBJ1-4, with 9 bases fitting TRBD1. CDR1 MGHRA and CDR2 YSYEKL come from the germline V gene. V shed 0 bases and J 3 bases; nucleotides not matched to a gene: 5. The CDR3 has 17 residues. The CDR3 bases are TGCGCCAGCAGCCAAGACCACAGGGGGCGGGCTAATGAAAAACTGTTTTTT. Translation gives CASSQDHRGRANEKLFF.

V and J are TRBV2 and TRBJ2-2; 8 bases align to TRBD1. Losses at the gene ends were 9 bases for V and 3 bases for J; bases not matched to a gene: 9. The CDR3 length is 15 residues. Germline assignment: CDR1 SNHLY and CDR2 FYNNEI. The CDR3 DNA reads TGTGCCAGTACCTCAGGGGGCGCGGACACCGGGGAGCTGTTTTTT. Protein: CASTSGGADTGELFF.

The chain combines TRBV3-1 (or the pseudogene TRBV3-2) with TRBJ2-7; 7 bases fit TRBD1. The CDR3 is 13 residues long. Trimming removed 2 bases from V and 5 bases from J; junction bases left unmatched: 3. Germline V CDR1 and CDR2: LGHDT, YNNKEL (reference sequence). CDR3 loop: CASSQLTGHEQYF. CDR3 sequence (DNA): TGTGCCAGCAGCCAACTGACAGGGCACGAGCAGTACTTC.

The chain joins TRBV7-9 to TRBJ2-7; 8 nucleotides line up with TRBD1. The CDR3 loop spans 14 amino acids. After removal of 6 bases from V and 3 bases from J, the junction contained 7 bases not matched to a gene. Germline CDR1 SEHNR, CDR2 FQNEAQ (reference sequence). CDR3 sequence: CASSSKDRDYEQYF. CDR3 in DNA: TGTGCCAGCAGTTCGAAGGACAGGGACTACGAGCAGTACTTC.

This chain uses TRBV30 with TRBJ1-1; 7 nucleotides match TRBD1. The CDR3 runs 15 residues. The V and J ends lost 0 bases and 4 bases, in that order; junction bases with no gene match: 8. Germline CDR1 reads GTSNPN; CDR2 reads SVGIG (reference sequence). The CDR3 loop is CAWSVRDSITTEAFF. The CDR3 bases are TGTGCCTGGAGTGTCCGGGACAGCATTACCACTGAAGCTTTCTTT.

The V and J genes are TRBV5-1 and TRBJ2-3; no reliable D call. The CDR3 extends over 14 amino acids. V was clipped by 0 bases and J by 0 bases, with 5 bases between them. CDR1 SGHRS and CDR2 YFSETQ come from the germline V gene. The DNA of the CDR3 is TGCGCCAGCAGCTTGGACTCTAGCACAGATACGCAGTATTTT. It codes for CASSLDSSTDTQYF.

This clone was counted once. This chain uses TRBV2 with TRBJ2-7; 7 positions agree with TRBD2. In germline, CDR1 is SNHLY, CDR2 FYNNEI. Losses at the gene ends were 7 bases for V and 0 bases for J; bases not matched to a gene: 6. The CDR3 contains 14 residues. The CDR3 sequence: CASTLRGSSYEQYF. The DNA of the CDR3 is TGTGCCAGCACTCTGCGGGGGAGCTCCTACGAGCAGTACTTC.

In its sample, this clone was seen once. The CDR3 loop is CASSPPGLADTQYF. In nucleotides, the CDR3 is TGTGCCAGCAGCCCGCCGGGACTAGCGGATACGCAGTATTTT. The rearrangement uses TRBV7-9 and TRBJ2-3; 10 bases line up with TRBD2. Germline V gene sequence: CDR1 SEHNR, CDR2 FQNEAQ (reference sequence). The V gene end was trimmed by 5 bases and the J gene end by 6 bases; junction bases not matched to a gene: 5. The CDR3 has 14 residues.

The genes are TRBV11-2 and TRBJ1-1, with D maybe TRBD1 (5 bases). V was pared by 5 bases and J by 6 bases, with 22 bases between. CDR3 length equals 16 residues. Germline V gene lookup returns CDR1 SGHAT and CDR2 FQNNGV. CDR3 sequence (DNA): TGTGCCAGCAGCCTAGGGGCGCACGTGGGCGGGGCTGAAGCTTTCTTT. Its protein is CASSLGAHVGGAEAFF.

The V gene is TRBV3-1 (or the pseudogene TRBV3-2), the J gene TRBJ2-1, with D tentatively TRBD2 (6 bases). The CDR3 has 16 amino acids. V lost 5 bases and J 2 bases, leaving 16 bases between the germline ends. The V gene's germline CDR1 is LGHDT and CDR2 YNNKEL (reference sequence). CDR3 DNA: TGTGCCAGCAGCGTGGCGGTCGGAGGGCCCTACAATGAGCAGTTCTTC. As protein: CASSVAVGGPYNEQFF.

The chain joins TRBV7-3 to TRBJ2-1; D unclear. CDR3 length equals 14 residues. V was trimmed by 5 bases and J by 0 bases, leaving 8 bases between them. Per the germline V gene, CDR1 is SGHTA and CDR2 is FQGTGA. The chain's CDR3 is CASSPDNSYNEQFF. The DNA of the CDR3 is TGTGCCAGCAGCCCCGACAACTCCTACAATGAGCAGTTCTTC.

The V call is TRBV9, the J call TRBJ2-2; D is uncertain. The CDR3 covers 16 residues. Germline V gene data show CDR1 as SGDLS and CDR2 as YYNGEE. V was shortened by 0 bases and J by 0 bases, with 9 bases between the two germline ends. CDR3 DNA sequence: TGTGCCAGCAGCGTAGATGTCACAGCGAACACCGGGGAGCTGTTTTTT. Amino acid sequence: CASSVDVTANTGELFF.

The chain recombines TRBV2 with TRBJ1-5, with D possibly TRBD1 on 6 matching bases. This CDR3 has 14 residues. V gave up 8 bases and J gave up 4 bases, with 15 bases separating them. In germline, CDR1 is SNHLY, CDR2 FYNNEI. DNA of the CDR3: TGTGCCAGCCATCCCACAGGGAGAAATCAGCCCCAGCATTTT. The encoded protein is CASHPTGRNQPQHF.

J is TRBJ2-1 and V is TRBV5-6; D might be TRBD2 (6 bases). Trimming stripped 2 bases from V and 6 bases from J, with 9 bases between. The CDR3 is 13 amino acids. CDR1 and CDR2 from the germline V gene are SGHDT and YYEEEE. CDR3 coding DNA: TGTGCCAGCAGCTTAGGGAGGCCCAATGAGCAGTTCTTC. As protein: CASSLGRPNEQFF.

The V and J genes are TRBV29-1 and TRBJ2-2; 8 bases are a match to TRBD2. Germline CDR1 is SQVTM and CDR2 is ANQGSEA. The V gene end was trimmed by 4 bases and the J gene end by 5 bases; junction bases not matched to a gene: 9. The CDR3 sequence is 15 residues long. CDR3 DNA sequence: TGCAGCGTTGCGGGGCGGGAGGTGGGGACCGGGGAGCTGTTTTTT. Translated: CSVAGREVGTGELFF.

This clone was observed a single time. This rearrangement joins TRBV29-1 to TRBJ2-7; 9 bases match TRBD1. In germline, CDR1 is SQVTM, CDR2 ANQGSEA. CDR3 length equals 14 residues. J gave up 3 bases and V 7 bases, and 10 bases lay outside the gene matches. The DNA for the CDR3 is TGCAGCGACCTCTCGGGACAGGGACACTACGAGCAGTACTTC. It codes for CSDLSGQGHYEQYF.

The rearrangement links TRBV28 to TRBJ1-5; TRBD1 matches 8 bases. The junction had 4 bases not matched to a gene; V was cut back by 6 bases and J by 0 bases. The CDR3 totals 15 residues. Germline V CDR1 and CDR2: MDHEN, SYDVKM. The CDR3 here is CASRRTGNSNQPQHF. The DNA of the CDR3 is TGTGCCAGCAGACGGACAGGGAATAGCAATCAGCCCCAGCATTTT.

This chain uses TRBV5-8 with TRBJ2-7; 7 bases are a match to TRBD1. Trimming removed 4 bases from V and 12 bases from J; junction bases left unmatched: 13. The CDR3 contains 13 residues. The V gene's germline CDR1 is SGHTS and CDR2 YDEGEE. The CDR3 coding sequence is TGTGCCAGCAGCCCCGGGACAGCCCTAAAGGGGTACTTC. Its protein product is CASSPGTALKGYF. Combining the CDR3 with reference TRBV5-8 and TRBJ2-7 gives the whole variable domain EAGVTQSPTHLIKTRGQQATLRCSPISGHTSVYWYQQALGLGLQFLLWYDEGEERNRGNFPPRFSGRQFPNYSSELNVNALELEDSALYLCASSPGTALKGYFGPGTRLTVT.